These 24 T cell receptor beta chains came from one sample sequenced in a study of cytomegalovirus exposure and HLA in healthy donors. The study ran its PCR with 60 Vbeta and 13 Jbeta primers. Clones were read by immunoSEQ multiplex PCR, and TCRdb kept only the in-frame ones, dropping some. The repertoire holds fewer than 120,000 clones, over 60% seen once, with around 15% in the top ten. The sample consisted of PBMCs. These receptors all stem from a man aged 25-40 years in good health and CMV-seropositive.

This sequence joins TRBV19 and TRBJ2-7; D remains ambiguous. Trimming shortened V by 4 bases and J by 3 bases, and 7 bases separated the two germline ends. The germline V gene has CDR1 LNHDA and CDR2 SQIVND (reference sequence). The CDR3 totals 12 residues. In nucleotides, the CDR3 is TGTGCCAGTAGTAACCAGGACTACGAGCAGTACTTC. This encodes CASSNQDYEQYF.

V usage is TRBV28 and J usage is TRBJ1-5; 8 nucleotides match TRBD1. The CDR3 covers 15 residues. The V segment lost 4 bases and the J segment 6 bases; nucleotides outside the gene matches: 8. Per germline, CDR1 MDHEN and CDR2 SYDVKM. The DNA for the CDR3 is TGTGCCAGCAGTTCTCAGGGGGCGAGAAGTCAGCCCCAGCATTTT. This codes for CASSSQGARSQPQHF.

The V gene is TRBV6-5, the J gene TRBJ1-6, with a possible D match to TRBD1 (6 bases). CDR1 MNHEY and CDR2 SVGAGI come from the germline V gene. Trimming left V 0 bases short and J 10 bases short, with 13 bases between. This CDR3 has 15 amino acids. The CDR3 DNA reads TGTGCCAGCAGTTACTCTTCAGGGGAAGGCTCACCCCTCCACTTT. The encoded protein is CASSYSSGEGSPLHF.

The chain combines TRBV2 with TRBJ2-5; maybe TRBD2 (6 bases). The germline V gene encodes CDR1 SNHLY and CDR2 FYNNEI. Between the trimmed V and J ends, which lost 6 bases and 1 base, there was a span of 9 bases. This CDR3 spans 13 amino acids. CDR3 sequence reads: CASRRDFQETQYF. The CDR3 region has the DNA TGTGCCAGCAGGAGGGACTTCCAAGAGACCCAGTACTTC.

The chain is built from TRBV5-1 and TRBJ2-2, with D maybe TRBD1 (6 bases). This CDR3 spans 14 amino acids. Trimming took off 3 bases at V and 1 base at J, with 7 bases between the two ends. Germline assignment: CDR1 SGHRS and CDR2 YFSETQ. CDR3 bases: TGCGCCAGCAGCTGGACAGTGAACACCGGGGAGCTGTTTTTT. This sequence encodes CASSWTVNTGELFF.

The chain links TRBV27 to TRBJ2-5, with D hard to call. CDR3 length equals 13 residues. CDR1 and CDR2 (germline): MNHEY, SMNVEV (reference sequence). V lost 3 bases and J lost 3, with 8 bases in between. CDR3 amino acids: CASSLGLEETQYF. For the CDR3, the DNA is TGTGCCAGCAGTTTGGGTCTAGAAGAGACCCAGTACTTC.

The chain couples TRBV19 to TRBJ1-4; perhaps TRBD1 as D (6 bases). Germline-derived CDR1 and CDR2 are LNHDA and SQIVND (reference sequence). V was shortened by 5 bases and J by 8 bases, with 15 bases between the two germline ends. CDR3 length: 14 amino acids. The CDR3 nucleotides read TGTGCCAGTAGTCCCGCGAGACAGGCCGAAAAACTGTTTTTT. Translation: CASSPARQAEKLFF.

This chain links TRBV18 with TRBJ1-2; 11 bases align to TRBD1. J was trimmed by 8 bases and V by 3 bases; bases with no gene match: 8. The CDR3 runs to 15 residues. The germline V gene has CDR1 KGHSH and CDR2 LQKENI. The CDR3, as DNA: TGTGCCAGCTCACCGGACAGGGGGCTATCAAAGGGCTACACCTTC. Translated, it gives CASSPDRGLSKGYTF.

This clone was counted a few times. The chain employs TRBV9 and TRBJ1-1; weak D call: TRBD1 (6 bases). The length of the CDR3 is 14 residues. The V and J ends lost 1 base and 7 bases respectively, with 14 bases between them. Germline CDR1 reads SGDLS; CDR2 reads YYNGEE. Here the CDR3 DNA reads TGTGCCAGCAGCGTAAGGGGGGGACTTGATGAAGCTTTCTTT. This encodes CASSVRGGLDEAFF. The full variable domain, in which reference TRBV9 and TRBJ1-1 provide the parts outside the CDR3, is DSGVTQTPKHLITATGQRVTLRCSPRSGDLSVYWYQQSLDQGLQFLIQYYNGEERAKGNILERFSAQQFPDLHSELNLSSLELGDSALYFCASSVRGGLDEAFFGQGTRLTVV.

This clone appeared a few times. This chain uses TRBV30 with TRBJ1-6; the match to TRBD1 covers 9 bases. The V segment lost 1 base and the J segment 9 bases; nucleotides outside the gene matches: 1. CDR3 length equals 13 residues. Germline V gives CDR1 GTSNPN, CDR2 SVGIG (reference sequence). The CDR3 bases are TGTGCCTGGAGTGCGGACAGGGGTTCACCCCTCCACTTT. Translating it yields CAWSADRGSPLHF.

The V gene is TRBV6-5, the J gene TRBJ2-1; D call uncertain. V was cut by 5 bases and J by 2 bases, with 7 bases left in between. The CDR3 loop spans 13 amino acids. Germline V gene lookup returns CDR1 MNHEY and CDR2 SVGAGI. The CDR3 sequence is CASSQTTYNEQFF. The CDR3 DNA sequence: TGTGCCAGCAGTCAAACAACCTACAATGAGCAGTTCTTC.

Only one count was recorded for this clone. V and J are TRBV27 and TRBJ1-5; TRBD1 matches at 12 bases. Trimming removed 2 bases from V and 7 bases from J; junction bases left unmatched: 3. CDR1 MNHEY and CDR2 SMNVEV come from the germline V gene (reference sequence). This CDR3 has 15 amino acids. In nucleotides, the CDR3 is TGTGCCAGCAGTTTAAGCGGGACAGGGGGCCAGCCCCAGCATTTT. The encoded protein is CASSLSGTGGQPQHF.

The count of this clone is one. This chain uses TRBV5-4 with TRBJ2-5; possible D gene TRBD2, 5 bases. The V and J ends lost 6 bases and 5 bases respectively, with 14 bases between them. The CDR3 is 13 amino acids. The germline CDR1 and CDR2 sequences are SGHNT and YYREEE (reference sequence). The CDR3 DNA reads TGTGCCAGCACCCGGCCGGGCGGGGAGACCCAGTACTTC. Protein product: CASTRPGGETQYF. The full variable domain, in which reference TRBV5-4 and TRBJ2-5 provide the parts outside the CDR3, is ETGVTQSPTHLIKTRGQQVTLRCSSQSGHNTVSWYQQALGQGPQFIFQYYREEENGRGNFPPRFSGLQFPNYSSELNVNALELDDSALYLCASTRPGGETQYFGPGTRLLVL.

In this sample, this clone turned up a few times. The chain's CDR3 is CASSLGRVNTIYF. The CDR3 nucleotides are TGTGCCAGCAGCTTAGGCAGGGTGAACACCATATATTTT. The chain joins TRBV7-2 to TRBJ1-3; TRBD1 is a possible D gene (5 bases). V lost 1 base, J lost 7 bases, and 8 bases lay in between. This CDR3 has 13 residues. CDR1 SGHTA and CDR2 FQGNSA come from the germline V gene. Based on the CDR3 plus reference TRBV7-2 and TRBJ1-3, the full variable domain is GAGVSQSPSNKVTEKGKDVELRCDPISGHTALYWYRQSLGQGLEFLIYFQGNSAPDKSGLPSDRFSAERTGGSVSTLTIQRTQQEDSAVYLCASSLGRVNTIYFGEGSWLTVV.

CDR3 sequence: CASSWTLAGGRYEQYF. Here the CDR3 DNA reads TGTGCCAGCAGTTGGACTCTAGCGGGGGGCCGCTACGAGCAGTACTTC. The chain employs TRBV28 and TRBJ2-7; 11 bases fit TRBD2. Trimming took 4 bases from V and 3 from J; bases not matched to a gene: 8. In germline, CDR1 is MDHEN, CDR2 SYDVKM. This CDR3 has 16 amino acids. The full variable domain, rest sourced from reference TRBV28 and TRBJ2-7, is DVKVTQSSRYLVKRTGEKVFLECVQDMDHENMFWYRQDPGLGLRLIYFSYDVKMKEKGDIPEGYSVSREKKERFSLILESASTNQTSMYLCASSWTLAGGRYEQYFGPGTRLTVT.

The chain employs TRBV29-1 and TRBJ2-5, with TRBD1 identical over 10 bases. V trimming: 4 bases; J trimming: 2 bases; junction bases outside the gene matches: 4. The germline CDR1 and CDR2 sequences are SQVTM and ANQGSEA. This CDR3 has 14 residues. The CDR3 DNA follows: TGCAGCGTTGTAAGGACAGGGGGTCAAGAGACCCAGTACTTC. This translates into CSVVRTGGQETQYF. Full variable domain (missing parts from reference TRBV29-1 and TRBJ2-5): SAVISQKPSRDICQRGTSLTIQCQVDSQVTMMFWYRQQPGQSLTLIATANQGSEATYESGFVIDKFPISRPNLTFSTLTVSNMSPEDSSIYLCSVVRTGGQETQYFGPGTRLLVL.

The chain links TRBV28 to TRBJ1-4, with D unclear. This CDR3 contains 14 residues. Trimming took 6 bases from V and 7 from J, leaving 15 bases between them. Germline CDR1 is MDHEN and CDR2 is SYDVKM. Written as DNA, the CDR3 is TGTGCCAGCAGCCAAGGTGGGGAGGGTGAAAAACTGTTTTTT. Amino acid sequence: CASSQGGEGEKLFF.

The chain is built from TRBV7-9 and TRBJ1-1; 10 bases are a match to TRBD1. V was clipped by 2 bases and J by 7 bases; unmatched bases: 4. Germline CDR1 is SEHNR and CDR2 is FQNEAQ (reference sequence). The CDR3 is made up of 14 amino acids. The CDR3 sequence: CASSLRGQGNEAFF. DNA for the CDR3: TGTGCCAGCAGCTTACGGGGACAGGGGAATGAAGCTTTCTTT.

The chain links TRBV7-2 to TRBJ2-1; the match to TRBD2 covers 12 bases. CDR3 size: 18 residues. Germline V gene sequence: CDR1 SGHTA, CDR2 FQGNSA. V dropped 4 bases and J dropped 4; count of bases not matched to a gene: 11. The CDR3 region has the DNA TGTGCCAGCAGCTCAATCAGGGGCCTAGCGGGGGGGTACAATGAGCAGTTCTTC. It codes for CASSSIRGLAGGYNEQFF.

The rearrangement links TRBV5-4 to TRBJ1-1; D is possibly TRBD1 (5 bases). The CDR3 has 13 residues. Germline CDR1 reads SGHNT; CDR2 reads YYREEE (reference sequence). Trimming pared 4 bases from V and 3 bases from J, leaving 10 bases between. The CDR3 spells CASSRPGDTEAFF. The CDR3 DNA is TGTGCCAGCAGCCGCCCGGGGGACACTGAAGCTTTCTTT.

J is TRBJ1-4 and V is TRBV28, with 9 bases identical to TRBD1. This CDR3 has 16 amino acids. Trimming at V came to 2 bases and at J to 7 bases, leaving 8 bases not matched to a gene. The germline V gene has CDR1 MDHEN and CDR2 SYDVKM. The CDR3 DNA is TGTGCCAGCAGTTTAGGAGGAGGGGACAGGGCTGAAAAACTGTTTTTT. Its translation is CASSLGGGDRAEKLFF.

The gene calls are TRBV6-1 and TRBJ2-1; 9 nucleotides align to TRBD2. V trimming: 8 bases; J trimming: 9 bases; junction bases outside the gene matches: 11. Germline V gene sequence: CDR1 MNHNS, CDR2 SASEGT. CDR3 size: 14 residues. CDR3 sequence: CASLRSGGFPEQFF. CDR3 DNA: TGTGCCAGCCTAAGGAGCGGGGGGTTCCCTGAGCAGTTCTTC.

This clone occurred a few times. The chain joins TRBV7-2 to TRBJ2-7, with 9 bases identical to TRBD1. The CDR3 extends over 15 amino acids. The J segment lost 2 bases and the V segment lost 5 bases, leaving 7 bases of the junction unmatched. The V gene's germline CDR1 is SGHTA and CDR2 FQGNSA. CDR3 DNA: TGTGCCAGCAGCGCGGACAGGGGTACCGCCTACGAGCAGTACTTC. This gives the protein CASSADRGTAYEQYF.

V gene TRBV4-3 combines with J gene TRBJ2-5; the D gene is possibly TRBD1 (6 bases). The V gene lost 6 bases and the J gene lost 4 bases, with 21 bases spanning the gap. This CDR3 has 16 residues. CDR1 and CDR2 from the germline V gene are LGHNA and YSLEER. For the CDR3, the DNA is TGCGCCAGCAGTCTCCGCTGGGGGCCTTGGAGAGAGACCCAGTACTTC. Translation: CASSLRWGPWRETQYF.